This T cell receptor (beta chain) emerged from a study of OX40 agonist ivuxolimab in advanced cancers. Whole-study context: Partial responses occurred in Three dose-escalation patients, one with hepatocellular carcinoma and two with cutaneous melanoma.

Assay used: immunoSEQ multiplex PCR; TCRdb lists only in-frame clones, some missing. The sample yields some 100,000 clones, about 91% seen once. The sequences come from CD4+ or CD8+ T cells sorted from blood, collected in a trial of the OX40 agonist ivuxolimab. This clonotype was sampled from an adult with an advanced solid tumor such as melanoma, head and neck, liver or kidney cancer.

The CDR3 region is CASSVPSGGGQEKLFF. The CDR3 DNA follows: TGTGCCAGCAGCGTACCTTCAGGGGGGGGTCAGGAAAAACTGTTTTTT. The rearrangement uses TRBV9 and TRBJ1-4; 7 nucleotides agree with TRBD1. The ends lost 1 base at V and 8 bases at J; junction bases unmatched: 11. CDR3 length: 16 amino acids. The germline CDR1 and CDR2 sequences are SGDLS and YYNGEE.